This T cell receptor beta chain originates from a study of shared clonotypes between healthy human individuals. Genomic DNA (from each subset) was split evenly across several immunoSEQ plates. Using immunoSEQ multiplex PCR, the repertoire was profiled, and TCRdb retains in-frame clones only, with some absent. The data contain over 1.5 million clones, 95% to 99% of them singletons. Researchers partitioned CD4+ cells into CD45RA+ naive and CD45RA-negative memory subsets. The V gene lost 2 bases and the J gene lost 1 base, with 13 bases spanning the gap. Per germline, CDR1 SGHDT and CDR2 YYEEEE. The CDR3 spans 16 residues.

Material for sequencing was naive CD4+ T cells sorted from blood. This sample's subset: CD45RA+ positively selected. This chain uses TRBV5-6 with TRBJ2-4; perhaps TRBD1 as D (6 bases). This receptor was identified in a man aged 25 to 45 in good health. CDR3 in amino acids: CASSFQRTVAKNIQYF. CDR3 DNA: TGTGCCAGCAGCTTCCAAAGGACAGTGGCCAAAAACATTCAGTACTTC.